The 29 T cell receptor beta chains listed next were all sequenced from one sample in a study of T cells expressing NK-cell markers. TCRdb reprocessed the 5' RACE reads, keeping one entry per CDR3 protein, no DNA. The sample has about 400,000 distinct CDR3 sequences. The sequenced sample consisted of blood T cells: a sorted CD56 or NKG2C T cell subset, CD4+ or CD8+ T cells, or bulk PBMC T cells (not recorded which). The receptors shown here come from a woman between 45 and 60 years old in good health.

The chain has TRBV5-1 and TRBJ2-1; as DNA is missing, the TRBD2 call by TCRdb cannot be tested. The CDR3 covers 14 residues. Germline CDR1 is SGHRS and CDR2 is YFSETQ. The CDR3: CASKGLAVKNEQFF.

The chain links TRBV29-1 to TRBJ1-3; TCRdb proposes TRBD1, but this gene call is untestable without DNA. This CDR3 is 14 amino acids long. Germline V lookup: CDR1 SQVTM, CDR2 ANQGSEA. The CDR3 loop reads CSVGGGLGGNTIYF.

The chain employs TRBV2 and TRBJ2-5. In germline, CDR1 is SNHLY, CDR2 FYNNEI. The CDR3 is 13 residues long. Here the CDR3 reads CASIYGLQETQYF. The variable domain in full, completed from reference TRBV2 and TRBJ2-5, reads EPEVTQTPSHQVTQMGQEVILRCVPISNHLYFYWYRQILGQKVEFLVSFYNNEISEKSEIFDDQFSVERPDGSNFTLKIRSTKLEDSAMYFCASIYGLQETQYFGPGTRLLVL.

The chain joins TRBV20-1 to TRBJ2-4; the D call from TCRdb, TRBD1, cannot be confirmed without DNA. CDR3 size: 14 residues. The germline gives CDR1 DFQATT, CDR2 SNEGSKA (reference sequence). The CDR3: CSARGGSAINIQYF.

The genes are TRBV6-6 and TRBJ1-6; with no DNA, the TCRdb D assignment of TRBD1 cannot be verified. The germline V gene encodes CDR1 MNHNY and CDR2 SVGAGI (reference sequence). This CDR3 has 14 amino acids. CDR3 residues: CASSEAGGESPLHF.

The J gene is TRBJ2-1, the V gene TRBV12-5; TCRdb calls TRBD2, which cannot be checked without DNA. The CDR3 has 16 residues. From germline, CDR1 is LGHNT and CDR2 FRNRAP. The CDR3 loop is CASGRGRGLAENEQFF.

The chain has TRBV5-6 and TRBJ2-1; no DNA is available, so the TRBD2 call from TCRdb remains unchecked. Looked up from germline, CDR1 is SGHDT and CDR2 is YYEEEE. The CDR3 extends over 17 amino acids. This CDR3 is CASIVRLAGGMTNEQFF.

The chain links TRBV4-1 to TRBJ2-7; as DNA is missing, the TRBD1 call by TCRdb cannot be tested. Germline values: CDR1 MGHRA, CDR2 YSYEKL. The CDR3 has 14 amino acids. The CDR3 protein is CASSQDRVLGEQYF.

This chain joins TRBV10-1 and TRBJ1-1; absent DNA, TCRdb's TRBD1 call cannot be checked. Germline CDR1 and CDR2: WNHNN and SYGVQD (reference sequence). The CDR3 totals 13 residues. This CDR3 is CASSRDRDTEAFF.

The chain uses TRBV3-1 and TRBJ2-7; lacking DNA, the TRBD1 call made by TCRdb goes unchecked. The CDR3 is made up of 15 amino acids. Germline CDR1 is LGHDT and CDR2 is YNNKEL (reference sequence). The CDR3 protein is CASSQVKRTGVEQYF.

The chain is built from TRBV5-1 and TRBJ2-1; TCRdb reports TRBD2, a call that lacks DNA to check it against. Looked up from germline, CDR1 is SGHRS and CDR2 is YFSETQ. This CDR3 has 18 amino acids. This CDR3 reads CASSREPGLAPAYNEQFF. The variable domain in full, with the rest retrieved from reference TRBV5-1 and TRBJ2-1, is KAGVTQTPRYLIKTRGQQVTLSCSPISGHRSVSWYQQTPGQGLQFLFEYFSETQRNKGNFPGRFSGRQFSNSRSEMNVSTLELGDSALYLCASSREPGLAPAYNEQFFGPGTRLTVL.

The CDR3 region is CASSFSGGGVKNIQYF. The rearrangement links TRBV12-3 or TRBV12-4 to TRBJ2-4; TCRdb indicates TRBD2, and absent DNA this call remains unverified. The CDR3 length is 16 residues.

J is TRBJ1-1 and V is TRBV24-1. Germline V gene lookup returns CDR1 KGHDR and CDR2 SFDVKD. The CDR3 runs to 14 residues. The CDR3 here is CATSGVGGITEAFF.

The rearrangement joins TRBV20-1 to TRBJ2-1; TCRdb calls TRBD1, which cannot be checked without DNA. From germline, CDR1 is DFQATT and CDR2 SNEGSKA (reference sequence). This CDR3 contains 16 residues. CDR3 in amino acids: CSAENPQGALIDEQFF.

The CDR3 reads CASSLWAGVSTDTQYF. This chain links TRBV12-3 or TRBV12-4 with TRBJ2-3. This CDR3 is 16 amino acids long.

The genes are TRBV7-2 and TRBJ2-7; checking the TCRdb D call of TRBD1 is not possible without DNA. This CDR3 is 15 amino acids long. Germline CDR1 SGHTA, CDR2 FQGNSA. The CDR3 sequence is CASSLGGTVARWQYF.

The CDR3 protein is CSFVAGFGQPQHF. This chain joins TRBV29-1 and TRBJ1-5; the TCRdb call, TRBD1, lacks DNA for checking. The CDR3 consists of 13 residues. Germline V CDR1 and CDR2: SQVTM, ANQGSEA.

The rearrangement joins TRBV12-3 or TRBV12-4 to TRBJ1-1. The CDR3 is 14 amino acids. CDR3 residues: CASTPGTRNTEAFF.

The chain carries TRBV27 and TRBJ1-5; the D call from TCRdb, TRBD1, cannot be confirmed without DNA. CDR1 is MNHEY, CDR2 SMNVEV, per germline (reference sequence). The CDR3 consists of 14 residues. The CDR3 reads CASASWGGNQPQHF.

The chain joins TRBV7-2 to TRBJ2-3. This CDR3 contains 15 residues. The germline V gene encodes CDR1 SGHTA and CDR2 FQGNSA. The CDR3 here is CASSRSGHLGNTQYF.

The CDR3 reads CASSQGDTRRGGSEAFF. The rearrangement joins TRBV4-1 to TRBJ1-1. CDR3 length: 17 amino acids. Germline V gene data show CDR1 as MGHRA and CDR2 as YSYEKL.

The gene calls are TRBV20-1 and TRBJ2-4; TCRdb calls TRBD1, which cannot be checked without DNA. CDR3 length equals 16 residues. The germline CDR1 and CDR2 sequences are DFQATT and SNEGSKA (reference sequence). CDR3 region: CSASRDAQGFGDIQYF.

The chain carries TRBV29-1 and TRBJ1-4; TCRdb's assignment of TRBD1 cannot be checked, as there is no DNA. From germline, CDR1 is SQVTM and CDR2 ANQGSEA. The CDR3 spans 13 residues. CDR3 residues: CSVAQGYNEKLFF.

The chain's CDR3 is CASTEQGSGNTIYF. The chain links TRBV2 to TRBJ1-3. CDR3 size: 14 residues. Looked up from germline, CDR1 is SNHLY and CDR2 is FYNNEI.

The chain links TRBV30 to TRBJ2-5; TCRdb's assignment of TRBD2 cannot be checked, as there is no DNA. The CDR3 covers 12 residues. Germline loops: CDR1 GTSNPN, CDR2 SVGIG (reference sequence). The CDR3 region is CAWNGGEKTQYF.

The chain links TRBV5-6 to TRBJ1-2; TCRdb's D gene call, TRBD1, goes unchecked for lack of DNA. Germline V CDR1 and CDR2: SGHDT, YYEEEE. CDR3 length: 13 amino acids. Here the CDR3 reads CASSTRDRAHYTF.

The chain joins TRBV3-1 to TRBJ2-3; TCRdb gives TRBD2 as the D gene, but with no DNA this cannot be confirmed. Germline V CDR1 and CDR2: LGHDT, YNNKEL (reference sequence). The CDR3 has 16 residues. The CDR3 reads CASSQPSGGRGDTQYF.

The chain uses TRBV11-3 and TRBJ2-5; TCRdb reports TRBD1, a call that lacks DNA to check it against. CDR3 size: 13 residues. Germline loops: CDR1 SGHNT, CDR2 YENEEA. The CDR3: CASSLGGTETQYF. Full variable domain (outside the CDR3, taken from reference TRBV11-3 and TRBJ2-5): EAGVVQSPRYKIIEKKQPVAFWCNPISGHNTLYWYLQNLGQGPELLIRYENEEAVDDSQLPKDRFSAERLKGVDSTLKIQPAELGDSAVYLCASSLGGTETQYFGPGTRLLVL.

The V call is TRBV18, the J call TRBJ2-5; TCRdb indicates TRBD2, and absent DNA this call remains unverified. The CDR3 extends over 15 amino acids. Per the germline V gene, CDR1 is KGHSH and CDR2 is LQKENI. The CDR3 here is CASSPDGRVKETQYF. The whole variable domain, filled in from reference TRBV18 and TRBJ2-5, reads NAGVMQNPRHLVRRRGQEARLRCSPMKGHSHVYWYRQLPEEGLKFMVYLQKENIIDESGMPKERFSAEFPKEGPSILRIQQVVRGDSAAYFCASSPDGRVKETQYFGPGTRLLVL.